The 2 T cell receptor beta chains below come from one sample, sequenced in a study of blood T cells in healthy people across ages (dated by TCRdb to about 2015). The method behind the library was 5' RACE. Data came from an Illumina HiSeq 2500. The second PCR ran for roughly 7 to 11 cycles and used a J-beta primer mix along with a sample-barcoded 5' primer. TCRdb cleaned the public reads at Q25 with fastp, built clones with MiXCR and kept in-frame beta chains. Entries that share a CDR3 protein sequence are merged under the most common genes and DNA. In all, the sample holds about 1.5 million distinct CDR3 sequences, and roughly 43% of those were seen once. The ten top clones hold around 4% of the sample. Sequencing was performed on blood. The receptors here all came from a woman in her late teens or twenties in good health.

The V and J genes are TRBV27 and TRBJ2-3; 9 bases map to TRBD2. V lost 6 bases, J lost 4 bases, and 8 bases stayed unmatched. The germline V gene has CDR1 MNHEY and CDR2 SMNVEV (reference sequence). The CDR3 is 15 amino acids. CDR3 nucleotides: TGTGCCAGCAGACCAGAAGCGGGAGGTCCAGATACGCAGTATTTT. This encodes CASRPEAGGPDTQYF.

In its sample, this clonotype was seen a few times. The CDR3: CSARENSGGPNEQFF. CDR3 in DNA: TGCAGTGCTAGAGAAAATAGCGGGGGCCCCAATGAGCAGTTCTTC. This chain joins TRBV20-1 and TRBJ2-1; 9 nucleotides line up with TRBD2. In germline, CDR1 is DFQATT, CDR2 SNEGSKA (reference sequence). J gave up 6 bases and V 0 bases, and 6 bases lay outside the gene matches. CDR3 length equals 15 residues.